The clone carrying this T cell receptor (beta chain) is medium-sized within its sample. Antigen unknown. This entry comes from a study of prognosis after radiotherapy for stage I lung cancer. Looking at the study overall: In the span from April 2018 to early 2019, stage I non-small cell lung cancer patients were enrolled. Notes on the study in general: Patients developing distant metastases showed lower Shannon entropy after stereotactic body radiation therapy.

V was clipped by 3 bases and J by 7 bases, with 14 bases between them. Germline CDR1 reads DFQATT; CDR2 reads SNEGSKA (reference sequence). The CDR3 runs 13 residues. Two rounds of multiplex PCR amplified TCR beta CDR3 from genomic DNA. Individual primers that were specific to each TRBV and TRBJ gene served in first-round PCR. The second round, a PCR step, used universal primers. One entry per CDR3 protein, called by TCRdb with MiXCR from the multiplex PCR reads. Among roughly 13,000 distinct CDR3 sequences listed, around 48% were seen once. The input for sequencing was PBMCs, taken before or after stereotactic body radiation therapy (not recorded which). The chain is built from TRBV20-1 and TRBJ2-3; possibly TRBD2 for D (6 bases). The receptor was isolated from a donor over 45 with non-small cell lung cancer. The DNA of the CDR3 is TGCAGTGCTAGGCAGACTAGTTGGTATACGCAGTATTTT. Protein product: CSARQTSWYTQYF.